The clone carrying this TCR beta chain has ten or more counts. The antigen is not known. Multiplex PCR amplified TCR beta CDR3 with 32 V and 13 J primers. One entry per CDR3 protein results from TCRdb running MiXCR on the multiplex PCR reads. The table shows about 21,000 distinct CDR3 sequences, with around 30% occurring only once. Bulk tumor genomic DNA was the template, and each sample received around 0.55 ug. Biopsies, several per primary tumor and spaced far apart, were collected during surgery. Enrolled patients presented with newly diagnosed, previously untreated non-small cell lung cancer and underwent curative surgery. All donors had received a new diagnosis of non-small cell lung cancer and were undergoing surgery with curative intent. This entry belongs to a study of immune heterogeneity within non-small cell lung tumors. Regarding the study as a whole: The repertoire of each individual patient held high-frequency T-cell receptor beta clonotypes that were largely distinct from those of other patients.

The germline V gene encodes CDR1 DFQATT and CDR2 SNEGSKA (reference sequence). With V trimmed by 0 bases and J by 2 bases, 3 bases remained unmatched. The CDR3 extends over 14 amino acids. V usage is TRBV20-1 and J usage is TRBJ2-7; 8 bases agree with TRBD2. The sample was lung tumor tissue. The sequence was obtained from a man aged 40-55 years with non-small cell lung cancer. Here the CDR3 reads CSAREGGRTYEQYF. For the CDR3, the DNA is TGCAGTGCTAGAGAGGGCGGGAGGACCTACGAGCAGTACTTC.